This TCR beta chain was captured in a study of beta chain features in type 1 diabetes. Study as a whole: Regarding age, gender and cell yields, patients proved similar to healthy donors. The samples had around 100 million sorted cells examined in all.

cDNA synthesis used the whole RNA isolate, giving expressed TCRB sequences. The repertoire was sequenced with immunoSEQ multiplex PCR; TCRdb's copy has only in-frame clones and lacks some. The table includes 350,000 to 450,000 clones, over 12% detected once. This clone was seen a few times. No antigen is known for it. The CDR3 contains 17 residues. Germline V gene lookup returns CDR1 SNHLY and CDR2 FYNNEI. V was pared by 10 bases and J by 6 bases, with 16 bases of the junction left unmatched. Study-wide results and caveats: Within the patient group, naive, central memory and Treg TCRB repertoires appeared more similar to each other than within healthy donors.

What was sequenced was naive CD4+ T cells from blood. This chain uses TRBV2 with TRBJ2-1, with TRBD2 matching 12 bases. The clonotype originates from a woman aged 18-29 years in good health. CDR3 nucleotide sequence: TGTGCCACAAAGCGGTTGGCTAGCGGGAGGGCCGGCAATGAGCAGTTCTTC. Translating gives CATKRLASGRAGNEQFF.